A selection of T cell receptor beta chains follows, all from one sample in a study of T cell responses to AZD1222 COVID-19 vaccine. Clones were read by immunoSEQ multiplex PCR, and TCRdb kept only the in-frame ones, dropping some. This table holds 85,000 to 90,000 clones, approximately 90% found once. The input for sequencing was peripheral blood, taken on day 0 of AZD1222 vaccination. Every receptor here comes from an adult in good health. Each CDR3 is given with its conserved first and last residue. Each record gives: V gene, clone size, D gene, J gene, CDR3 protein, CDR3 DNA. The D gene is left open where the match is weak. Expanded clones get a size class; other rows say once, few or many, or leave the size out.

TRBV30	NA	NA	TRBJ2-1	CAWTGEGEQFF	TGTGCCTGGACGGGAGAGGGTGAGCAGTTCTTC
TRBV11-2	NA	NA	TRBJ2-7	CASSLAGRSYEQYF	TGTGCCAGCAGCTTGGCCGGCCGATCCTACGAGCAGTACTTC
TRBV6-6	few	NA	TRBJ1-6	CASSTRNSPLHF	TGTGCCAGCAGTACTAGGAATTCACCCCTCCACTTT
TRBV15	NA	NA	TRBJ1-3	CATSSGSVSGNTIYF	TGTGCCACCAGCAGTGGCTCCGTCTCTGGAAACACCATATATTTT
TRBV7-2	NA	NA	TRBJ2-3	CASSQGRPRTDTQYF	TGTGCCAGCAGCCAAGGGAGACCACGAACAGATACGCAGTATTTT
TRBV5-5	NA	NA	TRBJ2-2	CASSAGQLTGELFF	TGTGCCAGCAGCGCGGGACAGCTCACCGGGGAGCTGTTTTTT
TRBV6-5	NA	TRBD1	TRBJ2-2	CASRRQGNPGELFF	TGTGCCAGCAGGAGACAGGGAAACCCCGGGGAGCTGTTTTTT
TRBV3-1/TRBV3-2	NA	TRBD1	TRBJ1-6	CASSPNLPPRTGTNSPLHF	TGTGCCAGCAGTCCAAACCTCCCGCCGAGGACAGGAACTAATTCACCCCTCCACTTT
TRBV4-1	NA	NA	TRBJ2-7	CASSPSTVNTYEQYF	TGCGCCAGCAGCCCCTCCACAGTGAACACCTACGAGCAGTACTTC
TRBV6-4	NA	TRBD1	TRBJ2-7	CASSDPTGLTHEQYF	TGTGCCAGCAGTGACCCGACAGGGCTAACCCACGAGCAGTACTTC
TRBV2	NA	TRBD1	TRBJ1-5	CASRGDRGSNQPQHF	TGTGCCAGCAGGGGTGACAGGGGGAGCAATCAGCCCCAGCATTTT
TRBV3-1/TRBV3-2	NA	TRBD1	TRBJ1-6	CASSPTGPPLHF	TGTGCCAGCAGCCCGACAGGGCCACCCCTCCACTTT
TRBV4-1	NA	TRBD1	TRBJ1-2	CASSPGTGSYGYTF	TGCGCCAGCAGCCCCGGGACAGGGAGCTATGGCTACACCTTC